Listed below are T cell receptor beta chains from one sample, sequenced in a study of blood T cell repertoires in COVID-19. Only in-frame clones appear in the TCRdb table, and some are missing; sequencing was by immunoSEQ multiplex PCR. The sample carries roughly 250,000 clones, 86% recorded once. Sequencing used peripheral blood. Source of these receptors: a woman younger than 45 with COVID-19, enrolled during active disease. The CDR3 runs from the conserved cysteine through the conserved F or W. The D gene is left open where the match is weak. Not all rows give a size; the values are once, few, many and, for expanded clones, a class.

. | TRBJ2-1 | TRBV5-1 | TRBD2 | CASSLSLAGANEQFF | TGCGCCAGCAGCTTGAGCCTAGCGGGGGCCAATGAGCAGTTCTTC
. | TRBJ2-7 | TRBV18 | . | CASRSTVSYEQYF | TGTGCCTCGCGAAGTACGGTTTCCTACGAGCAGTACTTC
. | TRBJ1-1 | TRBV19 | . | CASSMWLTSGGLTEAFF | TGTGCCAGTAGTATGTGGCTCACCAGCGGGGGCTTGACTGAAGCTTTCTTT
. | TRBJ1-3 | TRBV13 | . | CASSSLGMQGGISGNTIYF | TGTGCCAGCAGCTCCCTAGGGATGCAGGGAGGAATCTCTGGAAACACCATATATTTT
. | TRBJ2-3 | TRBV13 | . | CASHYLLAVSTDTQYF | TGTGCCAGCCACTACCTGCTAGCAGTAAGCACAGATACGCAGTATTTT
. | TRBJ1-6 | TRBV27 | . | CASSPPVGSSYNSPLHF | TGTGCCAGCAGTCCCCCCGTCGGGAGCTCCTATAATTCACCCCTCCACTTT
few | TRBJ2-1 | TRBV27 | TRBD2 | CASSLLLPVLAGAPNEQFF | TGTGCCAGCAGTTTATTACTTCCCGTCCTAGCGGGGGCCCCCAATGAGCAGTTCTTC
. | TRBJ1-2 | TRBV27 | . | CASRNNWEDGYTF | TGTGCCAGCAGAAATAATTGGGAGGATGGCTACACCTTC
. | TRBJ2-7 | TRBV11-2 | TRBD2 | CASRGGVAGAYEQYF | TGTGCCAGCAGGGGAGGGGTAGCGGGCGCCTACGAGCAGTACTTC
. | TRBJ1-5 | TRBV19 | . | CASSIAWGSNQPQHF | TGTGCCAGTAGTATAGCGTGGGGCAGCAATCAGCCCCAGCATTTT
. | TRBJ1-1 | TRBV6-5 | . | CASRPTENTEAFF | TGTGCCAGCAGACCAACAGAGAACACTGAAGCTTTCTTT
. | TRBJ2-4 | TRBV5-1 | . | CASSFPRDKSNIQYF | TGCGCCAGCAGCTTTCCCCGGGACAAGTCAAACATTCAGTACTTC
. | TRBJ1-1 | TRBV30 | . | CAWSVGSLVGAEAFF | TGTGCCTGGAGTGTTGGTTCTTTGGTCGGAGCTGAAGCTTTCTTT
. | TRBJ2-7 | TRBV18 | . | CASSPGLEYSYEQYF | TGTGCCAGCTCACCGGGGCTCGAGTACTCCTACGAGCAGTACTTC
. | TRBJ1-5 | TRBV19 | TRBD1 | CASSLRRGNQPQHF | TGTGCCAGTAGTTTGCGCAGGGGGAATCAGCCCCAGCATTTT
. | TRBJ2-3 | TRBV5-1 | TRBD2 | CASSPTSGVSDTQYF | TGCGCCAGCAGCCCTACTAGCGGGGTCTCAGATACGCAGTATTTT
. | TRBJ2-1 | TRBV25-1 | . | CASSDNQGRRQFF | TGTGCCAGCAGTGATAACCAGGGGCGCAGGCAGTTCTTC
. | TRBJ1-2 | TRBV5-6 | TRBD1 | CASSFWDRAHYGYTF | TGTGCCAGCAGCTTCTGGGACAGGGCCCACTATGGCTACACCTTC
. | TRBJ1-2 | TRBV5-6 | TRBD1 | CASSWDRGGTNYGYTF | TGTGCCAGCAGCTGGGACAGGGGGGGGACTAACTATGGCTACACCTTC
. | TRBJ2-7 | TRBV2 | . | CASLSAYEQYF | TGTGCCAGCCTCAGCGCCTACGAGCAGTACTTC
. | TRBJ2-7 | TRBV3-1/TRBV3-2 | TRBD1 | CASSQTPGGSYEQYF | TGTGCCAGCAGCCAAACCCCAGGGGGCTCCTACGAGCAGTACTTC
. | TRBJ1-4 | TRBV5-4 | TRBD1 | CASSTGKGEKLFF | TGTGCCAGCTCGACAGGGAAGGGTGAAAAACTGTTTTTT
few | TRBJ2-7 | TRBV28 | . | CASSFQRPYEQYF | TGTGCCAGCAGTTTTCAGCGGCCCTACGAGCAGTACTTC
. | TRBJ1-1 | TRBV13 | . | CASSGGQTNTEAFF | TGTGCCAGCAGCGGCGGACAGACAAACACTGAAGCTTTCTTT
. | TRBJ1-1 | TRBV7-9 | . | CASSSNGGGPEAFF | TGTGCCAGCAGCTCAAACGGCGGGGGCCCTGAAGCTTTCTTT
. | TRBJ1-2 | TRBV2 | . | CASSDPGYGYTF | TGTGCCAGCAGTGATCCGGGTTATGGCTACACCTTC
. | TRBJ1-2 | TRBV29-1 | . | CSVEGAGHGYTF | TGCAGCGTTGAAGGGGCAGGGCACGGCTACACCTTC
. | TRBJ2-2 | TRBV13 | . | CASVPFDRTLMAGELFF | TGTGCCAGCGTACCGTTCGACAGGACCTTAATGGCCGGGGAGCTGTTTTTT
few | TRBJ1-5 | TRBV9 | TRBD1 | CASSAGTGTNQPQHF | TGTGCCAGCAGCGCGGGGACAGGGACAAATCAGCCCCAGCATTTT
. | TRBJ2-3 | TRBV5-6 | TRBD2 | CASSFLSGGFPSTDTQYF | TGTGCCAGCAGCTTTCTGAGCGGGGGGTTCCCTAGCACAGATACGCAGTATTTT
few | TRBJ2-1 | TRBV15 | TRBD1 | CATSARGTEAYNEQFF | TGTGCCACCAGCGCGAGAGGGACAGAGGCCTACAATGAGCAGTTCTTC
. | TRBJ1-2 | TRBV29-1 | . | CSANPPEYYGYTF | TGCAGCGCTAACCCCCCCGAGTACTATGGCTACACCTTC
. | TRBJ1-2 | TRBV9 | TRBD1 | CASSEQDRPRQGYGYTF | TGTGCCAGCAGCGAACAAGACCGACCGAGACAGGGTTATGGCTACACCTTC
. | TRBJ1-2 | TRBV3-1/TRBV3-2 | TRBD1 | CASNLQGAGGYTF | TGTGCCAGCAACCTACAGGGGGCCGGTGGCTACACCTTC
few | TRBJ1-5 | TRBV25-1 | . | CASSSTGSNQPQHF | TGTGCCAGCAGCTCAACAGGGAGCAATCAGCCCCAGCATTTT
. | TRBJ1-1 | TRBV6-5 | . | CASSYSPRGTEAFF | TGTGCCAGCAGTTACTCTCCCAGGGGCACTGAAGCTTTCTTT
. | TRBJ2-2 | TRBV6-5 | TRBD1 | CASSPTGLNTGELFF | TGTGCCAGCAGTCCGACAGGGCTGAACACCGGGGAGCTGTTTTTT
. | TRBJ1-4 | TRBV5-1 | . | CASSFLRGTGEKLFF | TGCGCCAGCAGCTTCCTCAGGGGAACGGGTGAAAAACTGTTTTTT
. | TRBJ2-7 | TRBV6-2/TRBV6-3 | TRBD1 | CASSSLPGQGSPISYEQYF | TGTGCCAGCAGCTCCCTACCCGGACAGGGTAGCCCCATCTCCTACGAGCAGTACTTC
. | TRBJ2-5 | TRBV5-4 | TRBD2 | CASSLAAGGLQETQYF | TGTGCCAGCAGCTTGGCAGCGGGGGGATTGCAAGAGACCCAGTACTTC
. | TRBJ1-6 | TRBV20-1 | . | CSVLSPLHF | TGCAGTGTTCTGTCACCCCTCCACTTT
. | TRBJ1-1 | TRBV30 | TRBD1 | CAWKGAAGTQAFF | TGTGCCTGGAAGGGGGCAGCCGGAACTCAAGCTTTCTTT
. | TRBJ1-5 | TRBV7-6 | . | CASSTGNQPQHF | TGTGCCAGCAGCACGGGGAATCAGCCCCAGCATTTT
. | TRBJ1-1 | TRBV5-1 | . | CASSPTGAEAFF | TGCGCCAGCAGCCCGACAGGCGCTGAAGCTTTCTTT
. | TRBJ2-1 | TRBV5-6 | TRBD1 | CASSWLGQGSNEQFF | TGTGCCAGCAGCTGGCTTGGACAGGGGAGCAATGAGCAGTTCTTC
few | TRBJ1-1 | TRBV10-3 | . | CAISVGAGVAFF | TGTGCCATCAGTGTGGGTGCGGGCGTAGCTTTCTTT
. | TRBJ1-2 | TRBV10-1 | . | CASSESPGGIYGYTF | TGCGCCAGCAGTGAGTCGCCCGGAGGAATCTATGGCTACACCTTC
. | TRBJ1-6 | TRBV19 | TRBD1 | CASSTRQGMGNSPLHF | TGTGCCAGTAGTACGCGACAGGGAATGGGTAATTCACCCCTCCACTTT
few | TRBJ1-1 | TRBV6-5 | . | CASSDGIVNTEAFF | TGTGCCAGCAGCGATGGTATAGTGAACACTGAAGCTTTCTTT
once | TRBJ1-1 | TRBV7-6 | TRBD1 | CASSSGQGLSSEAFF | TGTGCCAGCAGCTCCGGACAGGGGTTAAGCTCTGAAGCTTTCTTT
. | TRBJ2-7 | TRBV19 | . | CASSPRGGPYEQYF | TGTGCCAGTAGTCCGAGGGGGGGGCCCTACGAGCAGTACTTC
. | TRBJ1-1 | TRBV19 | . | CASKSTPFGSMNTEAFF | TGTGCCAGTAAGTCTACCCCATTTGGTTCGATGAACACTGAAGCTTTCTTT
. | TRBJ1-6 | TRBV4-1 | . | CASSQDTVEGVYNSPLHF | TGCGCCAGCAGCCAAGATACGGTAGAGGGAGTCTATAATTCACCCCTCCACTTT
few | TRBJ1-2 | TRBV2 | . | CASRHDDSLNYGYTF | TGTGCCAGCAGGCATGACGACAGTCTGAACTATGGCTACACCTTC